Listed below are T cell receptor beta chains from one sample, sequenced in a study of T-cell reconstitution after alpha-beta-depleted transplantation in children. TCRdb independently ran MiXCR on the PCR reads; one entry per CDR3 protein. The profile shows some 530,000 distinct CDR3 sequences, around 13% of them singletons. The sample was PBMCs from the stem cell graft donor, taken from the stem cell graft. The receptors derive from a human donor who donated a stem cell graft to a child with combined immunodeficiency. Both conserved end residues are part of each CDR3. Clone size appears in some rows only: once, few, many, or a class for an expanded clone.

CDR3aa: CASSFGVLYEQYF; abundance: many; len: 13; v_gene: TRBV12-3/TRBV12-4
CDR3aa: CASSYSRGQGNEQYF; abundance: .; len: 15; v_gene: TRBV6-5
CDR3aa: CASMSGPYNEQFF; abundance: .; len: 13; v_gene: TRBV12-3/TRBV12-4
CDR3aa: CASSSRTSGGAPEQFF; abundance: .; len: 16; v_gene: TRBV7-2
CDR3aa: CASSSLLTGNYGYTF; abundance: few; len: 15; v_gene: TRBV6-2/TRBV6-3
CDR3aa: CAVLPGAQADTQYF; abundance: few; len: 14; v_gene: TRBV10-3
CDR3aa: CASSQDWTSGSFEQYF; abundance: once; len: 16; v_gene: TRBV4-3
CDR3aa: CASSQDRGGGATDTQYF; abundance: .; len: 17; v_gene: TRBV4-2
CDR3aa: CASSYSSEGGGDTQYF; abundance: many; len: 16; v_gene: TRBV6-2/TRBV6-3
CDR3aa: CSVQKGVNTEAFF; abundance: few; len: 13; v_gene: TRBV29-1
CDR3aa: CATSPLQGRTDTQYF; abundance: few; len: 15; v_gene: TRBV24-1
CDR3aa: CASSYHTGQGSYNEQFF; abundance: .; len: 17; v_gene: TRBV28
CDR3aa: CASSERASGVTDTQYF; abundance: .; len: 16; v_gene: TRBV6-1
CDR3aa: CASSLAGRWEQYF; abundance: .; len: 13; v_gene: TRBV5-6
CDR3aa: CASSAGTPNIQYF; abundance: .; len: 13; v_gene: TRBV6-1
CDR3aa: CASSLGGTSGSEQYF; abundance: few; len: 15; v_gene: TRBV7-9
CDR3aa: CASSVRTRDRPYEQYF; abundance: few; len: 16; v_gene: TRBV9
CDR3aa: CASSAGRDYLNTEAFF; abundance: .; len: 16; v_gene: TRBV5-1